This T cell receptor (beta chain) emerged from a study of blood T cell repertoires in COVID-19. The wider study: There were acute and convalescent COVID-19 samples, and they came from the United States, Italy and Spain. Sample material is recorded as cDNA or gDNA derived from T cells, B-cell-depleted T cells, or PBMCs.

There are 13 residues in the CDR3. V lost 2 bases and J lost 5, with 9 bases in between. Seattle participants joined during active infection and were tracked over time. Only in-frame clones appear in the TCRdb table, and some are missing; sequencing was by immunoSEQ multiplex PCR. This sample has around 46,000 clones; approximately 83% occur once, and the top ten carry approximately 33%. The source is an elderly woman with COVID-19, enrolled during active disease. This chain uses TRBV12-3 or TRBV12-4 with TRBJ1-1; D not resolved. Source material: peripheral blood. The CDR3 sequence: CASSLSAETEAFF. CDR3 coding DNA: TGTGCCAGCAGTTTATCGGCGGAAACTGAAGCTTTCTTT.